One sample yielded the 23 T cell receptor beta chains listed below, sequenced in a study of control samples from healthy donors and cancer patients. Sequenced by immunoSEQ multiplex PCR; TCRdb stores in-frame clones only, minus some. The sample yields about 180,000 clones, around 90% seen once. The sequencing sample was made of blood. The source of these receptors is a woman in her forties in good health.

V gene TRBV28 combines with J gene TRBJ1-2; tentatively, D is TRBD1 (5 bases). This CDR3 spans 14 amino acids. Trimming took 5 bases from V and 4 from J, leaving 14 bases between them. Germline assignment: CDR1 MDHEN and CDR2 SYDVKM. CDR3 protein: CASSPGGSVYGYTF. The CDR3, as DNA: TGTGCCAGCAGTCCCGGGGGGTCTGTCTATGGCTACACCTTC.

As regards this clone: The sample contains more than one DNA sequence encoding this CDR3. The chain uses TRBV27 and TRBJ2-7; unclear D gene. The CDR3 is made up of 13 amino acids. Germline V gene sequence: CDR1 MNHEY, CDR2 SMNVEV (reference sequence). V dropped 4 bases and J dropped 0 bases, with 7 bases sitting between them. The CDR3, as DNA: TGTGCCAGCAGTTATCGATCCTCCTACGAGCAGTACTTC. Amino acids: CASSYRSSYEQYF.

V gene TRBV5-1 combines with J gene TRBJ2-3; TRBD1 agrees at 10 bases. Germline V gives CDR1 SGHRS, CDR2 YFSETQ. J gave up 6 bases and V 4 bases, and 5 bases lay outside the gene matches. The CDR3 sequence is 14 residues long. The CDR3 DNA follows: TGCGCCAGCAGCCTCTCGACAGGGGGCGATACGCAGTATTTT. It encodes CASSLSTGGDTQYF. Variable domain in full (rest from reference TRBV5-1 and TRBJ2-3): KAGVTQTPRYLIKTRGQQVTLSCSPISGHRSVSWYQQTPGQGLQFLFEYFSETQRNKGNFPGRFSGRQFSNSRSEMNVSTLELGDSALYLCASSLSTGGDTQYFGPGTRLTVL.

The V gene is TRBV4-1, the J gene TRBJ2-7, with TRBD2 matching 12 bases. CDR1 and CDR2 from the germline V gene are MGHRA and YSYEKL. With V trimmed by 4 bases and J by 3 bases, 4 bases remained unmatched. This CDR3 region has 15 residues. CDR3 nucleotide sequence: TGCGCCAGCAGCCCAACTAGCGGGGGGAACTACGAGCAGTACTTC. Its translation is CASSPTSGGNYEQYF.

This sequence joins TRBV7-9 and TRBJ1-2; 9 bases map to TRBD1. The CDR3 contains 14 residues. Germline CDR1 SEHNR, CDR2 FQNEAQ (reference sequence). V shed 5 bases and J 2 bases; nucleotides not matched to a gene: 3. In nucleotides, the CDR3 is TGTGCCAGCAGCGTGGGGACAGGGAACTATGGCTACACCTTC. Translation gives CASSVGTGNYGYTF.

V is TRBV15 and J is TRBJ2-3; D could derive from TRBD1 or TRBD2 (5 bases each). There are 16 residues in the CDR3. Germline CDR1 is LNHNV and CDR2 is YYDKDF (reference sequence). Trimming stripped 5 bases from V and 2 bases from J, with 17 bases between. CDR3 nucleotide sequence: TGTGCCACCAGCGAAGGGATGGGACCAGACACAGATACGCAGTATTTT. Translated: CATSEGMGPDTDTQYF.

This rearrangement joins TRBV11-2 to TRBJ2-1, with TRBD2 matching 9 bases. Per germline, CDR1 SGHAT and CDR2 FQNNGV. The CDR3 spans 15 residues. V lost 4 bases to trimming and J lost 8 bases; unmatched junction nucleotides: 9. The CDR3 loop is CASSYQGTSIDEQFF. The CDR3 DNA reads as TGTGCCAGCAGCTACCAGGGGACTAGCATCGATGAGCAGTTCTTC.

CDR3 region: CASSEAYRQGYEAFF. In DNA form, the CDR3 reads TGTGCCAGCAGTGAAGCCTACCGTCAGGGATATGAAGCTTTCTTT. The chain links TRBV6-1 to TRBJ1-1, with D perhaps matching TRBD1 (5 bases). V lost 0 bases to trimming and J lost 7 bases, with 15 bases between them. Germline V gives CDR1 MNHNS, CDR2 SASEGT. CDR3 length: 15 residues.

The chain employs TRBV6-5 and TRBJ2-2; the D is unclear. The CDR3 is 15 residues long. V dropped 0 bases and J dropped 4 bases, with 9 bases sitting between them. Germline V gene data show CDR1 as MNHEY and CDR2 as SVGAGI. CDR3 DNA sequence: TGTGCCAGCAGTTACTCGAATCGTCCCACCGGGGAGCTGTTTTTT. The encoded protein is CASSYSNRPTGELFF.

The chain's CDR3 is CASSPGRNTQETQYF. CDR3 DNA sequence: TGTGCCAGCTCACCAGGGAGAAACACCCAAGAGACCCAGTACTTC. The chain joins TRBV18 to TRBJ2-5, with a tentative D call TRBD2 (5 bases). Germline lookup yields CDR1 KGHSH and CDR2 LQKENI. V dropped 2 bases and J dropped 1 base, with 11 bases sitting between them. The CDR3 has 15 amino acids.

CDR3 sequence reads: CASSHAWGPEQYF. As DNA, the CDR3 is TGTGCCAGCAGCCATGCCTGGGGACCTGAGCAGTATTTT. The chain links TRBV14 to TRBJ2-3, with D perhaps assigned TRBD1 or TRBD2 (5 bases each). V lost 3 bases and J 11 bases, leaving 15 bases between the germline ends. Germline V lookup: CDR1 SGHDN, CDR2 FVKESK. The CDR3 has 13 residues.

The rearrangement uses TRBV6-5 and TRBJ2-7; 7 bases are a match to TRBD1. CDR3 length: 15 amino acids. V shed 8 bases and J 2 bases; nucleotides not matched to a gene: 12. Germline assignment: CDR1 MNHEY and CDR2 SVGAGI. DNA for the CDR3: TGTGCCAGCCGGACCACAGGGGATCTAGCCTACGAGCAGTACTTC. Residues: CASRTTGDLAYEQYF.

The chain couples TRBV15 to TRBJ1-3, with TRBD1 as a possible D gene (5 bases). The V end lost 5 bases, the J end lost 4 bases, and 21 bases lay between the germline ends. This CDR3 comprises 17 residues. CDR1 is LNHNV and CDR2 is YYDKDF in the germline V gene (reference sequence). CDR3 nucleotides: TGTGCCACCAGCCTAACCACTGGGGGTTCACGGGGAAACACCATATATTTT. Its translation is CATSLTTGGSRGNTIYF.

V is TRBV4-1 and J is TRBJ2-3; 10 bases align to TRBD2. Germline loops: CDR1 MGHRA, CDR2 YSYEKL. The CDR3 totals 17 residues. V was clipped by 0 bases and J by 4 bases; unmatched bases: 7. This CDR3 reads CASSQDGSGGFADTQYF. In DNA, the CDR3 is TGCGCCAGCAGCCAAGATGGTAGCGGGGGGTTCGCAGATACGCAGTATTTT.

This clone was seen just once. The CDR3: CASGGPEGYGYTF. CDR3 sequence (DNA): TGTGCCAGCGGGGGCCCCGAGGGCTATGGCTACACCTTC. The chain recombines TRBV6-5 with TRBJ1-2; weak D call: TRBD1 (6 bases). The germline V gene has CDR1 MNHEY and CDR2 SVGAGI. V dropped 8 bases and J dropped 4 bases, with 14 bases sitting between them. This CDR3 is built from 13 residues.

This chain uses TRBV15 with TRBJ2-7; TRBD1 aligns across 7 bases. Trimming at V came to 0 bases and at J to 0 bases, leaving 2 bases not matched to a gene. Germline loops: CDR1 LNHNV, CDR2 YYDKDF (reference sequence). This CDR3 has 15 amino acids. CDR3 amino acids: CATSREWDSSYEQYF. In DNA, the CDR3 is TGTGCCACCAGCAGAGAATGGGACAGCTCCTACGAGCAGTACTTC.

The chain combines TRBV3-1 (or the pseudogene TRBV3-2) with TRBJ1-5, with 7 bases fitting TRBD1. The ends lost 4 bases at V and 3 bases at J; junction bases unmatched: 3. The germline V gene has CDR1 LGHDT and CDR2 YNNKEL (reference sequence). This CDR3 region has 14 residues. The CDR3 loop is CASSRTGANQPQHF. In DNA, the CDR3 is TGTGCCAGCAGCCGTACAGGGGCCAATCAGCCCCAGCATTTT.

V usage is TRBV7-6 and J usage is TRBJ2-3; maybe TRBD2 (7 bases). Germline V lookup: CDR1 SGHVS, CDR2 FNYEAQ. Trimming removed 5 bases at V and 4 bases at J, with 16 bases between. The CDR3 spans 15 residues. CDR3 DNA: TGTGCCAGCAGCCTGACAGGCGGGGGAGCAGATACGCAGTATTTT. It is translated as CASSLTGGGADTQYF.

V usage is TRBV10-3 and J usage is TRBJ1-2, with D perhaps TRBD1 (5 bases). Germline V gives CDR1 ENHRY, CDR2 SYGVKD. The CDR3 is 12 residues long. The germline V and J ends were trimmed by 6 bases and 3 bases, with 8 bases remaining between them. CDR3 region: CAISMTDYGYTF. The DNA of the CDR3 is TGTGCCATCAGCATGACAGACTATGGCTACACCTTC.

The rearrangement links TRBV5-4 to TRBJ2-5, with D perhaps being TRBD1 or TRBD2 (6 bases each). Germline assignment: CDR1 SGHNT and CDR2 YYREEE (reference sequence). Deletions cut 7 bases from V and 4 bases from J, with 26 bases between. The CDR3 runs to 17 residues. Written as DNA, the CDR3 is TGTGCCAGCTCGGTCAGAATTGGGGGGCCCGTTGGAGAGACCCAGTACTTC. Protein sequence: CASSVRIGGPVGETQYF.

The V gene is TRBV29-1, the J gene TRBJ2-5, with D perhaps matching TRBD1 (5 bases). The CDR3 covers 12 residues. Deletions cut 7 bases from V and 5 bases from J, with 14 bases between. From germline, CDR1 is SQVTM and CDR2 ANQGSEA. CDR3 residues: CSGNRGSETQYF. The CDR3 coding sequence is TGCAGCGGGAATAGGGGCAGCGAGACCCAGTACTTC.

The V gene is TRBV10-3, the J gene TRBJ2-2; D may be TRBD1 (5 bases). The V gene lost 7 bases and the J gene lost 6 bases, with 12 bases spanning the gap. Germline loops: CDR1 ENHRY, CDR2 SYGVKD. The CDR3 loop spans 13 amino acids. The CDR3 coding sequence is TGTGCCATCACTCCGGACACCTCCGGGGAGCTGTTTTTT. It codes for CAITPDTSGELFF.

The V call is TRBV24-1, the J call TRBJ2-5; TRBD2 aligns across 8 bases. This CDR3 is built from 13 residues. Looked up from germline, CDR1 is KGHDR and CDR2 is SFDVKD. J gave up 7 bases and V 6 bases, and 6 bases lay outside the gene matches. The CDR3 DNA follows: TGTGCCACCAGTCTCACCCGGGGGGGGACCCAGTACTTC. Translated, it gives CATSLTRGGTQYF.